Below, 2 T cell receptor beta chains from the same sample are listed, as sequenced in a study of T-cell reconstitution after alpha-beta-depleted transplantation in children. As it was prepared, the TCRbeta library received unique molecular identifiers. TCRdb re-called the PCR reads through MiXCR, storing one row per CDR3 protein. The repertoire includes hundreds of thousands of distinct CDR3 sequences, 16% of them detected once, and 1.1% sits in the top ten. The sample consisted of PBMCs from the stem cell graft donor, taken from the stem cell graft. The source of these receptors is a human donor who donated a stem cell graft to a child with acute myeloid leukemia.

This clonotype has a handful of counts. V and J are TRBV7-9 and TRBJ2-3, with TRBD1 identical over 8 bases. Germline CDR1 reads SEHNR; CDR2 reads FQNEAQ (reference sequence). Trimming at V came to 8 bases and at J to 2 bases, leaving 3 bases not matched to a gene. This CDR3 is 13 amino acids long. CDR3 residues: CASAGGATDTQYF. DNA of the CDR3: TGTGCCAGCGCAGGGGGCGCCACAGATACGCAGTATTTT.

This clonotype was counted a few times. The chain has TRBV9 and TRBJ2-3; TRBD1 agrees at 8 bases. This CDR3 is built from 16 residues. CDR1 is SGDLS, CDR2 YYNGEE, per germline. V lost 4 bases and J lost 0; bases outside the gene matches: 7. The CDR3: CASSLGTGYSTDTQYF. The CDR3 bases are TGTGCCAGCAGCCTTGGGACAGGATATAGCACAGATACGCAGTATTTT.